This TCR beta chain was captured in a study of OX40 agonist ivuxolimab in advanced cancers. Study context: With ivuxolimab, an agonistic anti-OX40 (CD134) antibody, patients were treated.

Using immunoSEQ multiplex PCR, the repertoire was profiled, and TCRdb retains in-frame clones only, with some absent. In the table there are approximately 3,000 clones, 75% to 90% of which are singletons. This clone was found a few times. The antigen is not known. Additional DNA sequences in this sample encode the identical CDR3. Overall study findings and caveats: CD4+ and CD8+ blood T cells expanded clonally by week 6 at 0.1 to 3.0 mg/kg.

Blood specimens came from baseline, cycle 4 day 1, and cycle 7 day 1. The germline V and J ends were trimmed by 3 bases and 6 bases, with 8 bases remaining between them. This CDR3 has 12 residues. CDR1 is SEHNR, CDR2 FQNEAQ, per germline (reference sequence). The chain links TRBV7-9 to TRBJ1-2, with unresolved D. The sample was CD4+ or CD8+ T cells sorted from blood, taken in a trial of the OX40 agonist ivuxolimab. This sequence originates from an adult with an advanced solid tumor such as melanoma, head and neck, liver or kidney cancer. Here the CDR3 reads CASSLGSHGYTF. Here the CDR3 DNA reads TGTGCCAGCAGCTTGGGTAGCCATGGCTACACCTTC.